This TCR beta chain is from a study of blood T cell repertoires in COVID-19. Background on the study: The origin of the acute and convalescent COVID-19 samples was the United States, Italy and Spain.

Here immunoSEQ multiplex PCR was the method, and the copy in TCRdb shows in-frame clones only, minus some. Among about 480,000 clones listed, over 75% were seen once. The CDR3 is 15 residues long. Germline CDR1 is MGHRA and CDR2 is YSYEKL. V gave up 1 base and J gave up 5 bases, with 14 bases separating them. This rearrangement joins TRBV4-1 to TRBJ1-2, with a weak D call TRBD1 (5 bases). The material sequenced was PBMCs or T cells enriched from blood (not recorded which). This TCR was recovered from a woman aged 40 to 49 who had recovered from COVID-19. CDR3 loop: CASSQGTARDYGYTF. For the CDR3, the DNA is TGCGCCAGCAGCCAAGGGACCGCCAGGGATTATGGCTACACCTTC.